This TCR beta chain stems from a study of T cell responses to AZD1222 COVID-19 vaccine. Libraries were prepared by immunoSEQ multiplex PCR; TCRdb keeps only in-frame clonotypes and omits some of them. The sample has more than 100,000 clones; around 90% are singletons. Findings and limits, study-wide: Increases in Spike-specific TCR breadth and depth were seen after two AZD1222 doses.

Worth noting for this clone: Antigen specificity is unknown.

This specimen consisted of peripheral blood, obtained 28 days after the second AZD1222 dose. The receptor was derived from an adult who received the AZD1222 COVID-19 vaccine.

Here the CDR3 DNA reads TGTGCCAGCAGACCGGGACCACACACAGATACGCAGTATTTT. Protein: CASRPGPHTDTQYF. The chain has TRBV6-4 and TRBJ2-3, with D tentatively TRBD1 or TRBD2 (5 bases each). The CDR3 extends over 14 amino acids. CDR1 MRHNA and CDR2 SNTAGT come from the germline V gene. V lost 6 bases to trimming and J lost 2 bases, with 12 bases between them.